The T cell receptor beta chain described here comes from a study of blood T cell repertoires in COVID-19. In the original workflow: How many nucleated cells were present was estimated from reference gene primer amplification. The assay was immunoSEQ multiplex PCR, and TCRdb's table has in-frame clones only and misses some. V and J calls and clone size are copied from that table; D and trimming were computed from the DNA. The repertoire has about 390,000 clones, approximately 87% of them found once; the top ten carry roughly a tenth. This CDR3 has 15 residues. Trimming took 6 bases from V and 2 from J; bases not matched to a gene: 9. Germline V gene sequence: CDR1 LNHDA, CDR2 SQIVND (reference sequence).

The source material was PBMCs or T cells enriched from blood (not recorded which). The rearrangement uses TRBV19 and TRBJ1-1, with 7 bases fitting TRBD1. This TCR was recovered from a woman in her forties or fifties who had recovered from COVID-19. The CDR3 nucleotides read TGTGCCAGTAGCGTAAGGACAGGTCAAAACACTGAAGCTTTCTTT. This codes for CASSVRTGQNTEAFF.